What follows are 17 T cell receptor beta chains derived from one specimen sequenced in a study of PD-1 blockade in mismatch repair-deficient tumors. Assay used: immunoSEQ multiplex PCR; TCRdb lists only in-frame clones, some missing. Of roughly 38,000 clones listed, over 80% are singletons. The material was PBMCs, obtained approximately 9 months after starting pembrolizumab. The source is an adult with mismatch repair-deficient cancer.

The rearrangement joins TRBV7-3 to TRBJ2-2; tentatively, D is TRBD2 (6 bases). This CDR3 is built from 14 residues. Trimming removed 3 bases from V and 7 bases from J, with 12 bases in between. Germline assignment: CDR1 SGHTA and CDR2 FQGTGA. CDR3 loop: CASSFQAGFGELFF. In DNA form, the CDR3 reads TGTGCCAGCAGCTTTCAGGCGGGATTCGGGGAGCTGTTTTTT.

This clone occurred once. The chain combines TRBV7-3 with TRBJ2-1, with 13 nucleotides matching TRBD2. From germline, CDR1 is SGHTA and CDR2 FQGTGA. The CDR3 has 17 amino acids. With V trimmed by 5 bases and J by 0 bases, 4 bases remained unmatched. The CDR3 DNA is TGTGCCAGCAGCGCAACTAGCGGGAGGGCCTCCTACAATGAGCAGTTCTTC. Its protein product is CASSATSGRASYNEQFF.

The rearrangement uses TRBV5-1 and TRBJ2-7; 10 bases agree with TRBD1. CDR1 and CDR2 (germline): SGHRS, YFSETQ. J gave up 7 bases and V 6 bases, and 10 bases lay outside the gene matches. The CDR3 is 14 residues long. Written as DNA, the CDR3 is TGCGCCAGCACCCCGACAGGGGGCCCGGGGGAGCAGTACTTC. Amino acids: CASTPTGGPGEQYF.

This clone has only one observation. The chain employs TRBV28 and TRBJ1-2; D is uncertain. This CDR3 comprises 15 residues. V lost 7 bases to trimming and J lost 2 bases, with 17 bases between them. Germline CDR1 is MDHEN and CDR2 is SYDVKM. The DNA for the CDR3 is TGTGCCAGCACCCTAAACGGGAAGAGAAACTATGGCTACACCTTC. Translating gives CASTLNGKRNYGYTF.

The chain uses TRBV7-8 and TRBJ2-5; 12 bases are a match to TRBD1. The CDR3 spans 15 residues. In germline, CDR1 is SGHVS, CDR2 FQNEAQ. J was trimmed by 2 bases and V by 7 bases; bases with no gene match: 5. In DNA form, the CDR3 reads TGTGCCAGCACCAGGGGACAGGGGGCTCAAGAGACCCAGTACTTC. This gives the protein CASTRGQGAQETQYF.

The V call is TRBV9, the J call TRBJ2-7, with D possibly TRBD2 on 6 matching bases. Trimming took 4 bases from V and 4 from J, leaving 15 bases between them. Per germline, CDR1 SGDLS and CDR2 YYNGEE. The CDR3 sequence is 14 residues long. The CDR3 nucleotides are TGTGCCAGCAGCAACGGGGGTTGGGGTTACGAGCAGTACTTC. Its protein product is CASSNGGWGYEQYF.

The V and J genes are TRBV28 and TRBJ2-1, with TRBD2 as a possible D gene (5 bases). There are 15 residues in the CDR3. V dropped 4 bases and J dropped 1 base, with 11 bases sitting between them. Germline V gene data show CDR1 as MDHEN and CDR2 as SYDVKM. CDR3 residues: CASSSGGPSYNEQFF. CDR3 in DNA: TGTGCCAGCAGTTCTGGCGGGCCGTCCTACAATGAGCAGTTCTTC.

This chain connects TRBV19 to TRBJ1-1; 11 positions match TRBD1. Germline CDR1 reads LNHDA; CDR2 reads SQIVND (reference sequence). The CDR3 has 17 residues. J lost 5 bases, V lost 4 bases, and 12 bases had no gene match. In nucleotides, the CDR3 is TGTGCCAGTAGTACTACCAGGACAGGGGGCAGGCAGACTGAAGCTTTCTTT. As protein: CASSTTRTGGRQTEAFF.

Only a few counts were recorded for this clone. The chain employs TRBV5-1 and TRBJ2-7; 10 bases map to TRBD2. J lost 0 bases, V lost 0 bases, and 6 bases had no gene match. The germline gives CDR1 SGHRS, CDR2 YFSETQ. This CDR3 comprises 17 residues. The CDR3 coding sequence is TGCGCCAGCAGCTTGGCACCGGGACTAGCGAGCTCCTACGAGCAGTACTTC. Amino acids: CASSLAPGLASSYEQYF.

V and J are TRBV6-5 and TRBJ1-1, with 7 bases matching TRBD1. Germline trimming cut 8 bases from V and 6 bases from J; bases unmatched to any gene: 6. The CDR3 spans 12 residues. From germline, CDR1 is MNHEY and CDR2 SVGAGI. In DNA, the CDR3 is TGTGCCAGCGGGAACAGGGGCTCTGAAGCTTTCTTT. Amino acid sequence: CASGNRGSEAFF.

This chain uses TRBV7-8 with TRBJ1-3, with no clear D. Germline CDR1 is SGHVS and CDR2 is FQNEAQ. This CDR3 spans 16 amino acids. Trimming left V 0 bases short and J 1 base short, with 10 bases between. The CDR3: CASSLAPGGSGNTIYF. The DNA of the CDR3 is TGTGCCAGCAGCTTAGCCCCCGGCGGGTCTGGAAACACCATATATTTT.

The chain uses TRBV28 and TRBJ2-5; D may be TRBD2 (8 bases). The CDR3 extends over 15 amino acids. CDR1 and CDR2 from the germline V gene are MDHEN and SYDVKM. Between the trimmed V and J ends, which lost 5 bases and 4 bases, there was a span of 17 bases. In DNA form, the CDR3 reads TGTGCCAGCAGTCCGATAGCGGGACAGTTAGAGACCCAGTACTTC. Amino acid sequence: CASSPIAGQLETQYF.

Here the CDR3 DNA reads TGTGCCAGCAGCCCTCAAACAGGCTACGAGCAGTACTTC. Its protein product is CASSPQTGYEQYF. The chain combines TRBV7-6 with TRBJ2-7; D perhaps matches TRBD1 (5 bases). CDR3 length: 13 amino acids. CDR1 and CDR2 (germline): SGHVS, FNYEAQ. Trimming took 5 bases from V and 3 from J, leaving 11 bases between them. Supplemented by reference TRBV7-6 and TRBJ2-7, the full variable domain reads GAGVSQSPRYKVTKRGQDVALRCDPISGHVSLYWYRQALGQGPEFLTYFNYEAQQDKSGLPNDRFSAERPEGSISTLTIQRTEQRDSAMYRCASSPQTGYEQYFGPGTRLTVT.

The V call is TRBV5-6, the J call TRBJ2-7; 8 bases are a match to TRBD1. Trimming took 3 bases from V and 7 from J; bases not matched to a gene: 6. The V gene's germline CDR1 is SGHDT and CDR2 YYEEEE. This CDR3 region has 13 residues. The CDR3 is CASSSRGLGEQYF. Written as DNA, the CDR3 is TGTGCCAGCAGCTCCAGGGGGCTAGGGGAGCAGTACTTC.

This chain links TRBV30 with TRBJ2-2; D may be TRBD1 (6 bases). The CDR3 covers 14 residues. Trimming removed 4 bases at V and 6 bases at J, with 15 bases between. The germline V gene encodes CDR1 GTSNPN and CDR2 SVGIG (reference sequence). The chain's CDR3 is CAWKRDTIAGELFF. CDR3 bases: TGTGCCTGGAAAAGGGACACGATCGCCGGGGAGCTGTTTTTT. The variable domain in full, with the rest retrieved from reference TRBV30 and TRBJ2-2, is SQTIHQWPATLVQPVGSPLSLECTVEGTSNPNLYWYRQAAGRGLQLLFYSVGIGQISSEVPQNLSASRPQDRQFILSSKKLLLSDSGFYLCAWKRDTIAGELFFGEGSRLTVL.

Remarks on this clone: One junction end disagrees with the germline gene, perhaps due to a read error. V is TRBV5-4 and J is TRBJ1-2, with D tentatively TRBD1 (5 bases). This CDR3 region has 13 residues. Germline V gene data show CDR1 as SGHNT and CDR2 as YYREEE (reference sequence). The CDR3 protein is CASSFAGGGGCTF. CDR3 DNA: TGTGCCAGCAGCTTCGCGGGGGGGGGAGGCTGCACCTTC.

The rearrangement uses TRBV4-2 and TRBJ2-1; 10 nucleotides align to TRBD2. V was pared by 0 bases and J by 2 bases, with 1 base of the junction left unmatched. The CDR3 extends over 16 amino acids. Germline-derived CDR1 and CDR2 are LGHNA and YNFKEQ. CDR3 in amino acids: CASSQDGTSAYNEQFF. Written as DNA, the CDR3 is TGTGCCAGCAGCCAAGATGGGACTAGCGCCTACAATGAGCAGTTCTTC.